This TCR beta chain is from a study of blood T cell repertoires in COVID-19. Study overall: Sites in the United States, Italy and Spain provided acute and convalescent COVID-19 samples.

The germline V and J ends were trimmed by 2 bases and 3 bases, with 11 bases remaining between them. Germline CDR1 is MNHEY and CDR2 is SVGAGI. The CDR3 is made up of 14 amino acids. As processed by the authors: Amplification of reference gene primers was used by the study to estimate nucleated cell counts. Generated by immunoSEQ multiplex PCR, the TCRdb table keeps only in-frame clones and is missing some. V and J calls and clone size are as listed in that table; D and trimming were resolved from the DNA. Of 210,000 or so clones in the sample, roughly nine tenths were seen once. The sequencing sample was made of PBMCs or T cells enriched from blood (not recorded which). The V gene is TRBV6-5, the J gene TRBJ2-7, with D possibly being TRBD2 (5 bases). The receptor was derived from a woman between 50 and 59 years old in a cohort exposed to, infected with or recovered from COVID-19 (not recorded which). This CDR3 reads CASSYRHEGYEQYF. CDR3 DNA: TGTGCCAGCAGTTACCGCCATGAGGGCTACGAGCAGTACTTC.